The rows below give T cell receptor beta chains drawn from one sample of a study of PD-1 blockade in classical Hodgkin lymphoma. Generated by immunoSEQ multiplex PCR, the TCRdb table keeps only in-frame clones and is missing some. The table includes more than 90,000 clones, roughly 78% detected once. The specimen was peripheral blood mononuclear cells (PBMCs), collected before the fourth cycle of nivolumab. Receptors originate from a human donor with classical Hodgkin lymphoma. CDR3s include the opening cysteine and the closing phenylalanine or tryptophan. A D gene is named only where the DNA matches it firmly. Clone size is given for some rows only: seen once, a few or many times, or a class if the clone is expanded.

v_call,j_call,d_call,clone_size,cdr3_aa,cdr3_nt
TRBV18,TRBJ1-2,-,-,CASSTTWEFGNYGYTF,TGTGCCAGCTCAACCACTTGGGAGTTTGGTAACTATGGCTACACCTTC
TRBV7-3,TRBJ2-1,-,-,CASSSGTTSYNEQFF,TGTGCCAGCAGTTCCGGGACGACCTCCTACAATGAGCAGTTCTTC
TRBV10-1,TRBJ2-3,TRBD1,-,CASSESLERDRGTDTQYF,TGCGCCAGCAGTGAGTCGTTAGAGCGGGACAGGGGCACAGATACGCAGTATTTT
TRBV28,TRBJ2-2,TRBD2,-,CASSSTSGRVTGELFF,TGTGCCAGCAGTTCGACTAGCGGGAGGGTCACCGGGGAGCTGTTTTTT
TRBV5-4,TRBJ1-4,-,-,CASSLWATGSSTNEKLFF,TGTGCCAGCAGCTTGTGGGCGACAGGTTCATCAACTAATGAAAAACTGTTTTTT
TRBV9,TRBJ1-2,-,-,CASAERPYYGYTF,TGTGCCAGCGCAGAACGCCCTTATTATGGCTACACCTTC
TRBV27,TRBJ1-4,TRBD1,-,CASSLYRGRDEKLFF,TGTGCCAGCAGTTTATACAGGGGGCGTGATGAAAAACTGTTTTTT
TRBV5-3,TRBJ1-5,-,-,CARSFRDLVRVRQPQHF,TGTGCCAGAAGTTTCAGGGATTTGGTTAGGGTTCGACAGCCCCAGCATTTT
TRBV4-2,TRBJ1-4,TRBD1,few,CASSNRGQGGEKLFF,TGTGCCAGCAGCAACCGTGGACAGGGTGGCGAAAAACTGTTTTTT
TRBV11-3,TRBJ2-5,-,-,CASSLDGRAQETQYF,TGTGCCAGCAGCTTAGATGGCAGGGCCCAAGAGACCCAGTACTTC
TRBV27,TRBJ1-3,TRBD1,-,CASSSGPPGQGTGNTIYF,TGTGCCAGCAGTTCAGGGCCCCCGGGACAGGGGACTGGAAACACCATATATTTT
TRBV10-3,TRBJ2-3,TRBD2,-,CAISAGGILTDTQYF,TGTGCCATCAGTGCGGGAGGTATTTTAACAGATACGCAGTATTTT
TRBV29-1,TRBJ1-1,-,-,CSAGQGQLGTEAFF,TGCAGCGCCGGTCAGGGGCAATTAGGCACTGAAGCTTTCTTT
TRBV18,TRBJ2-2,-,-,CASSRQGSGELFF,TGTGCCAGCTCACGGCAGGGGTCCGGGGAGCTGTTTTTT
TRBV19,TRBJ2-7,-,-,CAQPHQGGEKYF,TGTGCTCAACCCCACCAGGGGGGAGAAAAGTACTTC
TRBV20-1,TRBJ2-5,-,-,CSAAGRGTQYF,TGCAGTGCGGCCGGACGGGGGACCCAGTACTTC
TRBV11-2,TRBJ2-7,-,-,CASSTGFYEQYF,TGTGCCAGCAGCACCGGGTTCTACGAGCAGTACTTC
TRBV7-2,TRBJ2-1,-,-,CASSLTGSSYNEQFF,TGTGCCAGCAGCTTAACGGGATCCTCCTACAATGAGCAGTTCTTC
TRBV7-3,TRBJ2-7,-,-,CASSLTPVTEQYF,TGTGCCAGCAGCTTAACTCCCGTCACAGAGCAGTACTTC
TRBV5-5,TRBJ1-1,-,-,CASSLMPEGLGNTEAFF,TGTGCCAGCAGCTTAATGCCCGAAGGGTTGGGGAACACTGAAGCTTTCTTT
TRBV4-2,TRBJ2-1,-,-,CASSQGVVSKNEQFF,TGTGCCAGCAGCCAAGGGGTTGTAAGCAAAAATGAGCAGTTCTTC
TRBV5-4,TRBJ2-3,TRBD2,-,CASSVGTSGADTQYF,TGTGCCAGCAGCGTGGGTACTAGCGGGGCAGATACGCAGTATTTT
TRBV6-5,TRBJ1-1,-,-,CASSYRPLNTEAFF,TGTGCCAGCAGTTACAGACCTCTAAACACTGAAGCTTTCTTT
TRBV28,TRBJ2-7,TRBD2,-,CASSYGGGRYEQYF,TGTGCCAGCAGTTACGGGGGAGGGAGATACGAGCAGTACTTC
TRBV4-3,TRBJ2-7,-,-,CASSQAGGPGEQYF,TGCGCCAGCAGCCAGGCCGGGGGGCCGGGCGAGCAGTACTTC
TRBV7-3,TRBJ2-1,TRBD2,-,CASSLSRGGTNEQFF,TGTGCCAGCAGCTTGAGTCGCGGGGGGACCAATGAGCAGTTCTTC
TRBV10-3,TRBJ2-1,TRBD2,-,CAISASLAGGLNEQFF,TGTGCCATCAGTGCTTCACTAGCGGGGGGGCTCAATGAGCAGTTCTTC
TRBV19,TRBJ1-2,-,few,CASSIDLDGYGYTF,TGTGCCAGTAGTATAGATCTGGACGGCTATGGCTACACCTTC
TRBV27,TRBJ1-2,-,-,CASSPRQGLNYGYTF,TGTGCCAGCAGTCCCCGGCAGGGCCTTAACTATGGCTACACCTTC
TRBV7-2,TRBJ1-5,-,-,CASSLVLGQPQHF,TGTGCCAGCAGCTTAGTTTTAGGTCAGCCCCAGCATTTT
TRBV5-1,TRBJ2-3,-,-,CASAVQGRGTDTQYF,TGCGCCAGCGCCGTCCAGGGTCGGGGAACAGATACGCAGTATTTT
TRBV7-2,TRBJ1-4,TRBD1,-,CASSPQTGVGEKLFF,TGTGCCAGCAGCCCCCAGACAGGGGTGGGGGAAAAACTGTTTTTT
TRBV6-5,TRBJ2-2,-,-,CASRGGTGELFF,TGTGCCAGCAGAGGGGGGACCGGGGAGCTGTTTTTT
TRBV29-1,TRBJ2-7,TRBD1,-,CSVEGQGNYEQYF,TGCAGCGTTGAGGGACAGGGGAACTACGAGCAGTACTTC
TRBV15,TRBJ1-2,-,once,CATSTFSGTQRSYGYTF,TGTGCCACCAGCACCTTTTCCGGTACCCAAAGGAGCTATGGCTACACCTTC
TRBV6-1,TRBJ2-7,-,-,CASRETAYEQYF,TGTGCCAGCCGGGAGACAGCCTACGAGCAGTACTTC
TRBV6-1,TRBJ2-7,TRBD1,-,CASSSFRGLYEQYF,TGTGCCAGCAGTTCATTCAGGGGGCTGTACGAGCAGTACTTC
TRBV4-2,TRBJ1-3,-,-,CASRVGDAGNTIYF,TGTGCCAGCAGGGTGGGCGATGCTGGAAACACCATATATTTT
TRBV10-3,TRBJ2-7,TRBD2,-,CAISDGGRSSYEQYF,TGTGCCATCAGTGATGGCGGGAGGAGCTCCTACGAGCAGTACTTC
TRBV10-3,TRBJ2-5,TRBD2,-,CAISESRRGGLETQYF,TGTGCCATCAGTGAGTCGAGGCGGGGGGGCCTGGAGACCCAGTACTTC
TRBV5-1,TRBJ2-7,TRBD2,-,CASSLRSGGPLSYEQYF,TGCGCCAGCAGCTTGAGAAGCGGGGGTCCCCTCTCCTACGAGCAGTACTTC
TRBV6-5,TRBJ2-5,TRBD2,-,CASSYSLAGAQETQYF,TGTGCCAGCAGTTACTCGTTAGCGGGGGCACAAGAGACCCAGTACTTC
TRBV4-2,TRBJ1-4,-,-,CASSRGADEKLFF,TGTGCCAGCAGCCGGGGGGCGGATGAAAAACTGTTTTTT
TRBV19,TRBJ2-2,TRBD2,-,CATSSGRGAGELFF,TGTGCCACCTCAAGCGGGAGGGGGGCCGGGGAGCTGTTTTTT
TRBV5-1,TRBJ2-7,TRBD1,-,CASRDRGPYEQYF,TGCGCCAGCCGGGACAGGGGTCCCTACGAGCAGTACTTC
TRBV11-2,TRBJ2-5,-,-,CASSLGGGETQYF,TGTGCCAGCAGCTTAGGAGGGGGAGAGACCCAGTACTTC
TRBV19,TRBJ2-7,-,-,CASSPGRRTYEQYF,TGTGCCAGTAGTCCGGGACGGAGGACCTACGAGCAGTACTTC
TRBV20-1,TRBJ1-2,-,-,CSAREADGYTF,TGCAGTGCTAGAGAGGCAGATGGCTACACCTTC
TRBV6-6,TRBJ2-1,-,-,CASSLRNEQFF,TGTGCCAGCAGCCTAAGGAATGAGCAGTTCTTC
TRBV21-1,TRBJ1-2,-,-,CASSKDDRVGSYGYTF,TGTGCCAGCAGCAAAGATGACAGGGTAGGAAGCTATGGCTACACCTTC
TRBV6-5,TRBJ2-7,-,-,CASKRVPSSYEQYF,TGTGCCAGCAAAAGGGTCCCTAGCTCCTACGAGCAGTACTTC
TRBV6-6,TRBJ1-3,TRBD1,-,CASSRWTGRLGNTIYF,TGTGCCAGCAGTCGTTGGACAGGACGTCTCGGAAACACCATATATTTT
TRBV2,TRBJ2-3,-,-,CASSDPDFTDTQYF,TGTGCCAGCAGTGACCCCGATTTCACAGATACGCAGTATTTT
TRBV2,TRBJ1-1,-,once,CASSEAGSYTEAFF,TGTGCCAGCAGTGAAGCCGGCAGCTACACTGAAGCTTTCTTT